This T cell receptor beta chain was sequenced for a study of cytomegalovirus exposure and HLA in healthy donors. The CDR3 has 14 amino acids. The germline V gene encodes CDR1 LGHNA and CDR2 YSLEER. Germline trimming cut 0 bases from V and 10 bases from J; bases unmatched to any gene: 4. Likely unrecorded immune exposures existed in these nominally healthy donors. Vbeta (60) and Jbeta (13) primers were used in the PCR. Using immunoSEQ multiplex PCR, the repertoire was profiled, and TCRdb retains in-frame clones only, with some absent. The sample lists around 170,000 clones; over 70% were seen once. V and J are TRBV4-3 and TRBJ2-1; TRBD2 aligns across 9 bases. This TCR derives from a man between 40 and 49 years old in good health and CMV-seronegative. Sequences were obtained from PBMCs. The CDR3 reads CASSQDGLAGEQFF. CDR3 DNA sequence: TGCGCCAGCAGCCAAGATGGGCTAGCGGGGGAGCAGTTCTTC.